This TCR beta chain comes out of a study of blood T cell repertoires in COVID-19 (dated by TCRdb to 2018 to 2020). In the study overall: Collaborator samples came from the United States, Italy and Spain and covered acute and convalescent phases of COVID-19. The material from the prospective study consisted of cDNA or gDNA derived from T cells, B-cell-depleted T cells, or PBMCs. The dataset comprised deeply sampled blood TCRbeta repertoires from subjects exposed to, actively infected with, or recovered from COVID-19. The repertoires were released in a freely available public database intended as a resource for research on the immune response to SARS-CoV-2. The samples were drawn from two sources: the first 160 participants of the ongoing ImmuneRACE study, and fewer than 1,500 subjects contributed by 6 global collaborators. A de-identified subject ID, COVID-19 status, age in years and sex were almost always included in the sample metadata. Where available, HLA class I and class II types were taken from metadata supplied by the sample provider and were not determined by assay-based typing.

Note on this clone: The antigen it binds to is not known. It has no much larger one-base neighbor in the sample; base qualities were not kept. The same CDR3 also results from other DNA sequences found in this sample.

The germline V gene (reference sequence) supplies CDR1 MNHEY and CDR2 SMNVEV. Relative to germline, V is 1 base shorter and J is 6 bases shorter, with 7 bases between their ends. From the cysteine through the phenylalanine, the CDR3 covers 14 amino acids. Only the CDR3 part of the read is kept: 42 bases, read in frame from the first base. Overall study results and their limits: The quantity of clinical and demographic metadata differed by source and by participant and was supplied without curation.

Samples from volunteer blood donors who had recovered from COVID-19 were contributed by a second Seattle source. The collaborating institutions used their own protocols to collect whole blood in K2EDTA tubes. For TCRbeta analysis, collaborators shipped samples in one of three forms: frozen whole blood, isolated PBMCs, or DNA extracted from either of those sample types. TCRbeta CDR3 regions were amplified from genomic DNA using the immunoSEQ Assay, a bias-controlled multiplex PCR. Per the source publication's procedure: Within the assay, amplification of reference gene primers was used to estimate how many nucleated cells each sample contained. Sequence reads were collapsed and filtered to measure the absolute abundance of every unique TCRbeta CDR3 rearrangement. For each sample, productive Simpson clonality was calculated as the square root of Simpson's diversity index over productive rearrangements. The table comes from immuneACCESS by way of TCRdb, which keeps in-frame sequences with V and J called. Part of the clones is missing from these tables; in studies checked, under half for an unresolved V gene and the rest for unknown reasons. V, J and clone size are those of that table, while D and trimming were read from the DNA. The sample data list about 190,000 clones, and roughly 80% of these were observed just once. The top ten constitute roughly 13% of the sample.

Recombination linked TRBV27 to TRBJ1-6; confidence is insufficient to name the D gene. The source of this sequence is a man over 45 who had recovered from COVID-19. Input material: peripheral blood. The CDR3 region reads CASSLFGGNSPLHF. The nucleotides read TGTGCCAGCAGTTTATTCGGCGGTAATTCACCCCTCCACTTT.